A single sample is the source of the 14 T cell receptor beta chains below, sequenced in a study of shared clonotypes between healthy human individuals. Terminally differentiated effector memory CD45RA+ cells were excluded by CCR7 positive selection of CD45RO-negative cells. Data came from immunoSEQ multiplex PCR; TCRdb stores just in-frame clones and leaves some out. The sample shows 700,000 to 950,000 clones, 95% to 97% of them seen only once. The material sequenced was naive CD8+ T cells sorted from blood. The receptors originated from a man aged 25-45 years in good health.

CDR3 nucleotides: TGTGCCAGCAGTGAAGGAGGAGGGTCTAGCGGGAAGAACTCCTACAATGAGCAGTTCTTC. Amino acids: CASSEGGGSSGKNSYNEQFF. This rearrangement joins TRBV2 to TRBJ2-1, with 9 bases identical to TRBD2. The CDR3 has 20 amino acids. J gave up 0 bases and V 1 base, and 13 bases lay outside the gene matches. Per the germline V gene, CDR1 is SNHLY and CDR2 is FYNNEI.

This clone occurred a few times. Additional DNA sequences in this sample encode the identical CDR3. V and J are TRBV28 and TRBJ2-7; D call uncertain. The germline gives CDR1 MDHEN, CDR2 SYDVKM. This CDR3 has 12 residues. The V and J ends lost 3 bases and 2 bases respectively, with 5 bases between them. The CDR3 nucleotides are TGTGCCAGCAGTTTTCAGACCTACGAGCAGTACTTC. The encoded protein is CASSFQTYEQYF.

The V and J genes are TRBV6-1 and TRBJ2-3; D is ambiguous. With 4 bases removed from V and 2 bases from J, the gap between germline ends came to 10 bases. The CDR3 runs to 14 residues. The germline V gene has CDR1 MNHNS and CDR2 SASEGT. CDR3 nucleotides: TGTGCCAGCAGTGGTATGGGGTTCACAGATACGCAGTATTTT. Translation gives CASSGMGFTDTQYF.

This chain uses TRBV19 with TRBJ1-3; D not resolved. The CDR3 is made up of 15 amino acids. The V gene lost 5 bases and the J gene lost 0 bases, with 11 bases spanning the gap. Germline V gene sequence: CDR1 LNHDA, CDR2 SQIVND (reference sequence). The CDR3 here is CASSPSLGSGNTIYF. The CDR3 DNA reads TGTGCCAGTAGTCCCAGTTTGGGCTCTGGAAACACCATATATTTT.

The chain links TRBV30 to TRBJ2-3; 7 bases are shared with TRBD2. In germline, CDR1 is GTSNPN, CDR2 SVGIG (reference sequence). V shed 0 bases, J shed 2 bases, and the junction held 2 bases outside the gene matches. The CDR3 spans 14 residues. The CDR3 here is CAWSVGGNTDTQYF. The CDR3 DNA sequence: TGTGCCTGGAGTGTCGGGGGGAACACAGATACGCAGTATTTT.

The chain employs TRBV28 and TRBJ2-7; no reliable D call. The CDR3 extends over 16 amino acids. Trimming removed 7 bases at V and 1 base at J, with 20 bases between. Germline V gene data show CDR1 as MDHEN and CDR2 as SYDVKM. Here the CDR3 reads CASTRREAHLSYEQYF. In nucleotides, the CDR3 is TGTGCCAGCACCCGGAGAGAAGCGCACCTTTCCTACGAGCAGTACTTC.

The chain has TRBV27 and TRBJ2-7; weak D call: TRBD2 (6 bases). The germline CDR1 and CDR2 sequences are MNHEY and SMNVEV (reference sequence). CDR3 length: 14 amino acids. Trimming stripped 2 bases from V and 6 bases from J, with 14 bases between. The CDR3 loop reads CASSLPGGTREQYF. In DNA, the CDR3 is TGTGCCAGCAGTTTACCTGGCGGGACGCGCGAGCAGTACTTC.

Turning to this clone: This same CDR3 is encoded by further DNA sequences in the sample. V usage is TRBV4-1 and J usage is TRBJ2-7; maybe TRBD2 (7 bases). Germline-derived CDR1 and CDR2 are MGHRA and YSYEKL. The V gene lost 0 bases and the J gene lost 3 bases, with 9 bases spanning the gap. This CDR3 spans 14 amino acids. DNA of the CDR3: TGCGCCAGCAGCCAAGATAGGGGGGGCTACGAGCAGTACTTC. Its translation: CASSQDRGGYEQYF.

The chain couples TRBV13 to TRBJ2-7; D call uncertain. CDR1 is PRHDT, CDR2 FYEKMQ, per germline (reference sequence). The V end was cut by 0 bases, the J end by 0 bases, with 18 bases between. CDR3 length: 18 amino acids. In nucleotides, the CDR3 is TGTGCCAGCAGCTTAGGCCTAACGGACGGCTGGGGCTCCTACGAGCAGTACTTC. Protein: CASSLGLTDGWGSYEQYF.

This sequence joins TRBV13 and TRBJ1-1; D is ambiguous. From germline, CDR1 is PRHDT and CDR2 FYEKMQ (reference sequence). V lost 5 bases and J 6 bases, leaving 13 bases between the germline ends. The CDR3 has 13 residues. CDR3 in amino acids: CASSHGVPPEAFF. In DNA form, the CDR3 reads TGTGCCAGCAGCCATGGGGTACCCCCTGAAGCTTTCTTT.

This chain uses TRBV27 with TRBJ2-5; TRBD1 might be the D (5 bases). V dropped 6 bases and J dropped 5 bases, with 13 bases sitting between them. Germline loops: CDR1 MNHEY, CDR2 SMNVEV (reference sequence). This CDR3 has 13 amino acids. CDR3 DNA sequence: TGTGCCAGCAGCGCAGGGATGAGGGAGACCCAGTACTTC. Its protein is CASSAGMRETQYF.

This clone was detected once. J is TRBJ2-1 and V is TRBV7-2, with 11 positions matching TRBD2. The CDR3 has 15 residues. Trimming removed 2 bases from V and 8 bases from J; junction bases left unmatched: 5. Germline assignment: CDR1 SGHTA and CDR2 FQGNSA. The chain's CDR3 is CASSLTLAGGDEQFF. DNA of the CDR3: TGTGCCAGCAGCTTAACGCTAGCGGGAGGAGATGAGCAGTTCTTC.

As DNA, the CDR3 is TGTGCCAGCAGTCCAGCTTCCATAGCCAAAAACATTCAGTACTTC. Translated, it gives CASSPASIAKNIQYF. This sequence joins TRBV25-1 and TRBJ2-4, with D unresolved. V was shortened by 5 bases and J by 0 bases, with 11 bases between the two germline ends. CDR1 is MGHDK, CDR2 SYGVNS, per germline. This CDR3 has 15 residues.

The gene calls are TRBV6-1 and TRBJ2-1, with 7 bases lining up with TRBD1. The CDR3 has 15 amino acids. Germline V gives CDR1 MNHNS, CDR2 SASEGT. The V segment lost 6 bases and the J segment 4 bases; nucleotides outside the gene matches: 9. CDR3 nucleotide sequence: TGTGCCAGCAGACACTCCGGGACAGCATACAATGAGCAGTTCTTC. Translating it yields CASRHSGTAYNEQFF.